These 22 T cell receptor beta chains share one sample of origin, sequenced in a study of cytomegalovirus exposure and HLA in healthy donors. The PCR made use of 60 Vbeta and 13 Jbeta primers. TCRdb's table, derived via immunoSEQ multiplex PCR, lists solely in-frame clones and lacks some. The sample lists 90,000 to 110,000 clones, 73% occurring once. Specimen: PBMCs. The receptors derive from a man aged 35 to 55 in good health and CMV-seronegative.

This clone was counted a few times. CDR3 sequence reads: CASSPGTGRGTEQYF. CDR3 nucleotides: TGCGCCAGCAGCCCGGGGACAGGGAGGGGTACAGAGCAGTACTTC. This chain connects TRBV5-1 to TRBJ2-5; 9 nucleotides agree with TRBD1. Germline CDR1 SGHRS, CDR2 YFSETQ. The CDR3 runs 15 residues. J was trimmed by 11 bases and V by 4 bases; bases with no gene match: 15. Full variable domain (outside the CDR3, taken from reference TRBV5-1 and TRBJ2-5): KAGVTQTPRYLIKTRGQQVTLSCSPISGHRSVSWYQQTPGQGLQFLFEYFSETQRNKGNFPGRFSGRQFSNSRSEMNVSTLELGDSALYLCASSPGTGRGTEQYFGPGTRLLVL.

The J gene is TRBJ2-7, the V gene TRBV6-1; no clear D gene. Trimming pared 4 bases from V and 2 bases from J, leaving 9 bases between. Looked up from germline, CDR1 is MNHNS and CDR2 is SASEGT. The CDR3 has 13 residues. The CDR3 protein is CASSGQNTYEQYF. CDR3 DNA sequence: TGTGCCAGCAGTGGTCAGAACACCTACGAGCAGTACTTC.

The rearrangement joins TRBV25-1 to TRBJ2-7; 9 bases fit TRBD2. V trimming: 5 bases; J trimming: 6 bases; junction bases outside the gene matches: 14. CDR1 and CDR2 from the germline V gene are MGHDK and SYGVNS. This CDR3 contains 16 residues. The CDR3: CASSTPLGLAGLEQYF. In nucleotides, the CDR3 is TGTGCCAGCAGTACTCCCCTGGGGCTAGCGGGGCTCGAGCAGTACTTC.

The V gene is TRBV5-1, the J gene TRBJ2-7; TRBD1 might be the D (6 bases). V lost 2 bases to trimming and J lost 6 bases, with 9 bases between them. The CDR3 is made up of 12 amino acids. Germline V gene sequence: CDR1 SGHRS, CDR2 YFSETQ. The CDR3 coding sequence is TGCGCCAGCAGCTTAACAGGGTTCGAGCAGTACTTC. This gives the protein CASSLTGFEQYF.

This chain links TRBV27 with TRBJ1-4; D ambiguous. Germline loops: CDR1 MNHEY, CDR2 SMNVEV (reference sequence). The CDR3 is 16 amino acids. V lost 2 bases, J lost 3 bases, and 13 bases lay in between. The chain's CDR3 is CASSLRRGVANEKLFF. The CDR3 DNA reads TGTGCCAGCAGTTTAAGGCGGGGAGTAGCTAATGAAAAACTGTTTTTT.

The chain has TRBV6-5 and TRBJ2-5; 7 bases are a match to TRBD2. From germline, CDR1 is MNHEY and CDR2 SVGAGI. Losses at the gene ends were 6 bases for V and 1 base for J; bases not matched to a gene: 5. The CDR3 runs to 14 residues. The CDR3 loop is CASSPGGPQETQYF. The CDR3 bases are TGTGCCAGCAGCCCGGGGGGACCCCAAGAGACCCAGTACTTC.

This chain connects TRBV20-1 to TRBJ1-2, with a possible D match to TRBD1 (5 bases). Trimming removed 6 bases at V and 8 bases at J, with 13 bases between. CDR1 is DFQATT and CDR2 is SNEGSKA in the germline V gene (reference sequence). CDR3 size: 11 residues. The CDR3 loop reads CSAPRDDGYTF. The DNA of the CDR3 is TGCAGTGCCCCCAGGGATGACGGCTACACCTTC.

This chain joins TRBV4-1 and TRBJ2-2; D possibly corresponds to TRBD2 (5 bases). Between the trimmed V and J ends, which lost 0 bases and 7 bases, there was a span of 9 bases. The CDR3 sequence is 14 residues long. In germline, CDR1 is MGHRA, CDR2 YSYEKL. As DNA, the CDR3 is TGCGCCAGCAGCCAAGACTCGAGGGTCGGGGAGCTGTTTTTT. This sequence encodes CASSQDSRVGELFF.

This clone showed up just once. The CDR3 spells CASADRKNQPQHF. The CDR3 DNA is TGTGCCAGCGCGGACAGGAAGAATCAGCCCCAGCATTTT. This rearrangement joins TRBV6-5 to TRBJ1-5; 7 positions match TRBD1. Germline loops: CDR1 MNHEY, CDR2 SVGAGI. V lost 8 bases to trimming and J lost 4 bases; unmatched junction nucleotides: 5. CDR3 length equals 13 residues.

The chain uses TRBV4-2 and TRBJ2-7; TRBD2 matches at 8 bases. Germline CDR1 and CDR2: LGHNA and YNFKEQ. This CDR3 contains 15 residues. Losses at the gene ends were 2 bases for V and 1 base for J; bases not matched to a gene: 4. The CDR3, as DNA: TGTGCCAGCAGCCAATTCCGGGGGGGATCCTACGAGCAGTACTTC. It translates to CASSQFRGGSYEQYF.

This clone was picked up a small number of times. V gene TRBV7-2 combines with J gene TRBJ1-6, with no clear D. The CDR3 totals 13 residues. CDR1 and CDR2 from the germline V gene are SGHTA and FQGNSA. V was pared by 10 bases and J by 4 bases, with 11 bases between. In DNA form, the CDR3 reads TGTGCCACCATGAGGGTGTATAATTCACCCCTCCACTTT. It translates to CATMRVYNSPLHF.

This clone appeared a single time. The chain has TRBV4-1 and TRBJ2-5, with D tentatively TRBD1 (7 bases). Trimming removed 1 base from V and 11 bases from J, with 20 bases in between. Germline V gene lookup returns CDR1 MGHRA and CDR2 YSYEKL. The CDR3 is 15 residues long. DNA of the CDR3: TGCGCCAGCAGCCAAGGATTCGTAGGGGGCGGGGAGCAGTACTTC. This encodes CASSQGFVGGGEQYF.

The chain links TRBV5-6 to TRBJ2-1; 7 bases align to TRBD1. The trim removed 4 bases at V and 4 bases at J, leaving 11 bases unmatched. CDR1 and CDR2 from the germline V gene are SGHDT and YYEEEE. CDR3 length: 16 residues. Here the CDR3 reads CASSLFGTESYNEQFF. As DNA, the CDR3 is TGTGCCAGCAGCCTATTCGGGACAGAAAGTTACAATGAGCAGTTCTTC.

In its sample, this clone was seen once. The V call is TRBV27, the J call TRBJ2-1, with no clear D. Germline assignment: CDR1 MNHEY and CDR2 SMNVEV (reference sequence). The CDR3 contains 14 residues. V was trimmed by 6 bases and J by 4 bases, leaving 13 bases between them. CDR3 amino acids: CASSSLWAYNEQFF. The CDR3 DNA is TGTGCCAGCAGCTCCCTTTGGGCATACAATGAGCAGTTCTTC.

The chain has TRBV11-3 and TRBJ2-5; the match to TRBD2 covers 10 bases. After removal of 1 base from V and 5 bases from J, the junction contained 7 bases not matched to a gene. Germline V lookup: CDR1 SGHNT, CDR2 YENEEA. This CDR3 spans 16 amino acids. The CDR3 is CASSLVLAGRRETQYF. The CDR3, as DNA: TGTGCCAGCAGCTTAGTACTAGCGGGAAGGAGGGAGACCCAGTACTTC.

The chain couples TRBV18 to TRBJ2-4, with D perhaps TRBD2 (6 bases). The CDR3 loop spans 13 amino acids. Trimming cost V 0 bases and J 8 bases, with 8 bases left between them. CDR1 and CDR2 (germline): KGHSH, LQKENI. The CDR3 sequence is CASSPPGEDIQYF. DNA for the CDR3: TGTGCCAGCTCACCACCAGGGGAGGACATTCAGTACTTC.

This clone came up a few times. This chain uses TRBV19 with TRBJ2-1; a possible D gene is TRBD2 (6 bases). The CDR3 has 15 amino acids. V was clipped by 3 bases and J by 8 bases, with 17 bases between them. Germline V gene lookup returns CDR1 LNHDA and CDR2 SQIVND (reference sequence). The CDR3 region has the DNA TGTGCCAGTAGTATCAACCGGGGAGGTGCGGATGAGCAGTTCTTC. Its translation: CASSINRGGADEQFF.

The rearrangement uses TRBV2 and TRBJ1-5; TRBD1 aligns across 8 bases. CDR3 length: 13 amino acids. The junction had 4 bases not matched to a gene; V was cut back by 7 bases and J by 5 bases. Germline V gives CDR1 SNHLY, CDR2 FYNNEI. CDR3 DNA sequence: TGTGCCAGCATTATGGACAGGGATCAGCCCCAGCATTTT. It encodes CASIMDRDQPQHF.

CDR3 region: CASSVVSRGEETQYF. The DNA for the CDR3 is TGTGCCAGCAGCGTCGTCAGCAGGGGAGAGGAGACCCAGTACTTC. The chain combines TRBV9 with TRBJ2-5; weak D call: TRBD1 (6 bases). CDR1 is SGDLS, CDR2 YYNGEE, per germline. Trimming took off 2 bases at V and 5 bases at J, with 16 bases between the two ends. The CDR3 length is 15 residues.

V gene TRBV5-6 combines with J gene TRBJ1-2; maybe TRBD1 (6 bases). The CDR3 sequence is 13 residues long. Trimming took 5 bases from V and 1 from J, leaving 9 bases between them. Germline loops: CDR1 SGHDT, CDR2 YYEEEE. As DNA, the CDR3 is TGTGCCAGCAGTCCACAGGGTAACTATGGCTACACCTTC. Translated: CASSPQGNYGYTF.

The gene calls are TRBV7-2 and TRBJ2-3; possible D gene TRBD2, 5 bases. V was trimmed by 11 bases and J by 1 base, leaving 16 bases between them. The germline gives CDR1 SGHTA, CDR2 FQGNSA. CDR3 length: 14 residues. This CDR3 is CALARFPGTDTQYF. The CDR3 DNA reads TGTGCCTTAGCGCGCTTCCCCGGCACAGATACGCAGTATTTT.

The chain recombines TRBV7-9 with TRBJ2-3; D perhaps matches TRBD2 (5 bases). CDR1 is SEHNR and CDR2 is FQNEAQ in the germline V gene (reference sequence). This CDR3 is 16 amino acids long. V was trimmed by 5 bases and J by 3 bases, leaving 18 bases between them. CDR3 sequence reads: CASSTVTPPGTDTQYF. The CDR3 nucleotides read TGTGCCAGCAGCACAGTTACCCCCCCGGGAACAGATACGCAGTATTTT.